What follows describes a single T cell receptor (beta chain). Its antigen is as yet unknown. The record originates from a study of beta chain features in type 1 diabetes. Study results and caveats: Within each of all four CD4+ subsets, Type 1 diabetes patients had TCRB CDR3s that were moderately but significantly shorter. An over-representation of cells with high TCR expression could result from cDNA sequencing.

Germline V gene sequence: CDR1 SGHDT, CDR2 YYEEEE. Trimming took 1 base from V and 3 from J, leaving 5 bases between them. The CDR3 runs 14 residues. As every portion of the isolated RNA was reverse transcribed, the sequencing read expressed TCRB transcripts. The protocol was immunoSEQ multiplex PCR, while the TCRdb copy is restricted to in-frame clones and leaves out a portion. The sample holds about 640,000 clones, roughly 12% seen once. Input material: naive CD4+ T cells from blood. The TCR sequence derives from a man aged 30 to 45 with type 1 diabetes. The chain employs TRBV5-6 and TRBJ2-6, with D unclear. In DNA form, the CDR3 reads TGTGCCAGCAGCTTGAGGTTTGGGGCCAACGTCCTGACTTTC. Its protein product is CASSLRFGANVLTF.